The text below deals with one T cell receptor beta chain. This entry belongs to a study of technical replicates of blood from several donors. Assay: immunoSEQ multiplex PCR; the TCRdb copy retains only in-frame clones and omits some. The sample holds more than 65,000 clones, over 85% seen once. Germline V gene data show CDR1 as GTSNPN and CDR2 as SVGIG (reference sequence). This CDR3 is built from 11 residues. Trimming removed 0 bases from V and 12 bases from J; junction bases left unmatched: 3. The clonotype originates from a human donor in good health. The sample was T cells isolated from PBMCs. This chain uses TRBV30 with TRBJ1-2; 8 bases line up with TRBD1. The CDR3 loop reads CAWSVGQDDTF. The CDR3 DNA reads TGTGCCTGGAGTGTGGGACAGGATGACACCTTC.